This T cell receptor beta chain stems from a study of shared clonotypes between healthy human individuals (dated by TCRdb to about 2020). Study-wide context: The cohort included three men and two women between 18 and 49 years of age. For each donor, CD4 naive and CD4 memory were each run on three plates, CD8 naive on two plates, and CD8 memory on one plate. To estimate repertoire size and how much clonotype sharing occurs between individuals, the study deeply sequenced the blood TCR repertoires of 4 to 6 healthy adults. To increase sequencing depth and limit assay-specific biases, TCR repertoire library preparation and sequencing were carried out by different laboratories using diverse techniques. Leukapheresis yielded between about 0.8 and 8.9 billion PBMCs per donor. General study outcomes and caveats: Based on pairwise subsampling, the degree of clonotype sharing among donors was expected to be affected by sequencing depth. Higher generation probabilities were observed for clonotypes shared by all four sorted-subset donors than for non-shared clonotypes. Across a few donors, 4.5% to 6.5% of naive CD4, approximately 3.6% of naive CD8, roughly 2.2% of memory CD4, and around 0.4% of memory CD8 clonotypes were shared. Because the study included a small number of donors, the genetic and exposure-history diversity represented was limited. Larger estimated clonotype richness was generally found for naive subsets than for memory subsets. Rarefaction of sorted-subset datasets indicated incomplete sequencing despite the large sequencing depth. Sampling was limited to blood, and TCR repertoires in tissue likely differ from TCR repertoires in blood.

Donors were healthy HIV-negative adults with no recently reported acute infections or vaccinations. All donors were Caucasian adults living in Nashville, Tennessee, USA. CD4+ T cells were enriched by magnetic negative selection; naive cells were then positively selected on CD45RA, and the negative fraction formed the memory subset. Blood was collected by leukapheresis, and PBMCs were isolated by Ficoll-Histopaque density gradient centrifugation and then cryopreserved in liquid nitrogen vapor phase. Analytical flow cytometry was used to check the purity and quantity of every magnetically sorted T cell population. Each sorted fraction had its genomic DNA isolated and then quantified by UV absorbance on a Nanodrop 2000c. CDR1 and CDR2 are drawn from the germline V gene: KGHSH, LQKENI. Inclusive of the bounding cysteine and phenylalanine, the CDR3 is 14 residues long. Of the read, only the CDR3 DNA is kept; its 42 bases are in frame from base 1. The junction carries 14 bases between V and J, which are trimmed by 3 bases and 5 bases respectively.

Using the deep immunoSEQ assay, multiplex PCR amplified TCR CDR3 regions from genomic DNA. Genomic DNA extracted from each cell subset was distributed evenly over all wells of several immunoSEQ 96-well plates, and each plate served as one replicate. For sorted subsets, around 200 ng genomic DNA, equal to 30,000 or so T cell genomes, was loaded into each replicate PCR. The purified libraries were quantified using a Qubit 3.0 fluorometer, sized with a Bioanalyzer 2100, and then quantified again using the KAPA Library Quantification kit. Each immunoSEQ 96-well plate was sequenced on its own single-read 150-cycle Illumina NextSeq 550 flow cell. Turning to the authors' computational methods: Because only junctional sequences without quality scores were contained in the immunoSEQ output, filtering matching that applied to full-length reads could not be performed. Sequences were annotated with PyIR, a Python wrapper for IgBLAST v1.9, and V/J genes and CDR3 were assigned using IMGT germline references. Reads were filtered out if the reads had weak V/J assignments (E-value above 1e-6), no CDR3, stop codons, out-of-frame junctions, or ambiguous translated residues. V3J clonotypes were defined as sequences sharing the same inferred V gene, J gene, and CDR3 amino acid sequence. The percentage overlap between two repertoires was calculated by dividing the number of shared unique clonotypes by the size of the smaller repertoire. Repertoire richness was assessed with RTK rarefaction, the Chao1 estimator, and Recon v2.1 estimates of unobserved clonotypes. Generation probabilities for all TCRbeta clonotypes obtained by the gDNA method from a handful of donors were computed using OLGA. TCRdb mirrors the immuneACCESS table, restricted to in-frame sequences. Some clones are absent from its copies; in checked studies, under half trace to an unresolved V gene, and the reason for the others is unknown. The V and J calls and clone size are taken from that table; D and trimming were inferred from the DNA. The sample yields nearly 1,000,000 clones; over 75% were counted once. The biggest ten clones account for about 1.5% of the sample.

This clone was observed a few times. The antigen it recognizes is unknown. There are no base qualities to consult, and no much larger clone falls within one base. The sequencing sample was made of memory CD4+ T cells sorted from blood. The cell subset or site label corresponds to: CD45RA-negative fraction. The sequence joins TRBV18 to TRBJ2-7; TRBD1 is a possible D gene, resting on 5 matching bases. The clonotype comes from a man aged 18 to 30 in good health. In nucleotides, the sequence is TGTGCCAGCTCACCGGGCAGTCCCAGGGACGAGCAGTACTTC. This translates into CASSPGSPRDEQYF.